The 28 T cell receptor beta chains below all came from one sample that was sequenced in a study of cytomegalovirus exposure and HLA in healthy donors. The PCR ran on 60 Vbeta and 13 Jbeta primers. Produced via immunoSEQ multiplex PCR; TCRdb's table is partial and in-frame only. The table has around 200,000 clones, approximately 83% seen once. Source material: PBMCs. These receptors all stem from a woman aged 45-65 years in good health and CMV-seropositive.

CDR3: CASSRTSLGETQYF. CDR3 DNA sequence: TGTGCCAGCAGCCGGACTAGCTTGGGGGAGACCCAGTACTTC. The chain joins TRBV5-4 to TRBJ2-5; 8 nucleotides match TRBD2. Germline V gene data show CDR1 as SGHNT and CDR2 as YYREEE (reference sequence). J gave up 5 bases and V 4 bases, and 7 bases lay outside the gene matches. There are 14 residues in the CDR3.

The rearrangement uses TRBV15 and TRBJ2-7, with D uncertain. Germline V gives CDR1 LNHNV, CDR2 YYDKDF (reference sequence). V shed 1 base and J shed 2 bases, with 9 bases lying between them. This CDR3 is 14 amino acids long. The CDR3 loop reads CATSRGADTYEQYF. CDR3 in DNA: TGTGCCACCAGCAGAGGGGCAGATACCTACGAGCAGTACTTC.

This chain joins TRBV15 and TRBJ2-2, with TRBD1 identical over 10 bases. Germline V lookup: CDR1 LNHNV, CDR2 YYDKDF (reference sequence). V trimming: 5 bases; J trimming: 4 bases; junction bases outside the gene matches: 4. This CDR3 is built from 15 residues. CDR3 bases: TGTGCCACCAGCGGGGACAGGGGCCTCACCGGGGAGCTGTTTTTT. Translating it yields CATSGDRGLTGELFF.

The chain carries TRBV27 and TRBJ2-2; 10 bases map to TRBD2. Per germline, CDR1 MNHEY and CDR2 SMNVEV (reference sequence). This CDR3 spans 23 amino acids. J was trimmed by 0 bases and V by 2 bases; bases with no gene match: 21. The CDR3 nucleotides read TGTGCCAGCAGTTTAAGGGCCCCAACTAGCGGGGTCGTAAAGTCGGCGAACACCGGGGAGCTGTTTTTT. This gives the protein CASSLRAPTSGVVKSANTGELFF.

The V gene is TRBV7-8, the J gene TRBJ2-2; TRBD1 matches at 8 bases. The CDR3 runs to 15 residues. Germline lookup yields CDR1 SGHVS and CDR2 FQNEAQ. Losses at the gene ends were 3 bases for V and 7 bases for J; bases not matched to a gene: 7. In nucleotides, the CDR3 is TGTGCCAGCAGCTTTGCGGGACAGGAGGGCGGGGAGCTGTTTTTT. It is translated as CASSFAGQEGGELFF.

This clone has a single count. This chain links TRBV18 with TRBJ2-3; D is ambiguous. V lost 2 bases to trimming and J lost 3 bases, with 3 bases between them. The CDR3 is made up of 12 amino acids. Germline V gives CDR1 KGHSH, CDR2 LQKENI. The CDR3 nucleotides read TGTGCCAGCTCACCATCGACAGATACGCAGTATTTT. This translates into CASSPSTDTQYF.

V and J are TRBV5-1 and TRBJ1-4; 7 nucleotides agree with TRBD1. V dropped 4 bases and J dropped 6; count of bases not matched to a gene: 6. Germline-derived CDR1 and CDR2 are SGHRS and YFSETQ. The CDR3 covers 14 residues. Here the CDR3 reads CASSQPGQDEKLFF. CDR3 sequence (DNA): TGCGCCAGCAGCCAACCCGGACAGGATGAAAAACTGTTTTTT.

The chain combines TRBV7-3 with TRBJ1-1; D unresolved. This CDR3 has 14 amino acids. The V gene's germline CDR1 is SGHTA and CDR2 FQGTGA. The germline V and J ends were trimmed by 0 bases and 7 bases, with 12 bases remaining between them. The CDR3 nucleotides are TGTGCCAGCAGCTTAACTCCCGGGTACAATGAAGCTTTCTTT. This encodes CASSLTPGYNEAFF. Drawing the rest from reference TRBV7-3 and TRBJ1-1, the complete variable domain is GAGVSQTPSNKVTEKGKYVELRCDPISGHTALYWYRQSLGQGPEFLIYFQGTGAADDSGLPNDRFFAVRPEGSVSTLKIQRTERGDSAVYLCASSLTPGYNEAFFGQGTRLTVV.

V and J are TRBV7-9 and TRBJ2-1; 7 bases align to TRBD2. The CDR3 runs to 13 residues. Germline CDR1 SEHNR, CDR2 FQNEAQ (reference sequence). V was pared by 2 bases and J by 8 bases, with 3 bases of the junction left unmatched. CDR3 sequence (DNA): TGTGCCAGCAGCTTACGGGGGGTGGATGAGCAGTTCTTC. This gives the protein CASSLRGVDEQFF.

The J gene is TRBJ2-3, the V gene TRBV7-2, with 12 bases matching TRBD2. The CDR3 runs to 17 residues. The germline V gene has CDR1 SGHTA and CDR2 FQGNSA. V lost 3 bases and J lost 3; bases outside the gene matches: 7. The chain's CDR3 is CASSLVPSGGVTDTQYF. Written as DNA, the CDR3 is TGTGCCAGCAGCTTGGTGCCTAGCGGGGGGGTTACAGATACGCAGTATTTT.

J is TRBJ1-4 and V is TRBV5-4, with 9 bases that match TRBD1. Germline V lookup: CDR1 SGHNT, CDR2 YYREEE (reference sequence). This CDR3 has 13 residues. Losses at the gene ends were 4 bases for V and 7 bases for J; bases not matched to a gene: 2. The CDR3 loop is CASSRDRAEKLFF. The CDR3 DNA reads TGTGCCAGCAGCCGGGACAGGGCTGAAAAACTGTTTTTT.

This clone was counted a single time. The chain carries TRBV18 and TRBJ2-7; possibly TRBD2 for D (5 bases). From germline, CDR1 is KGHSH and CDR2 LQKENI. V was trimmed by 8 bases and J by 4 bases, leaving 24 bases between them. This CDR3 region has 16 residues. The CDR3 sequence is CASTGPAGRERYEQYF. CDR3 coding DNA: TGTGCCAGCACCGGCCCGGCGGGTAGGGAACGGTACGAGCAGTACTTC.

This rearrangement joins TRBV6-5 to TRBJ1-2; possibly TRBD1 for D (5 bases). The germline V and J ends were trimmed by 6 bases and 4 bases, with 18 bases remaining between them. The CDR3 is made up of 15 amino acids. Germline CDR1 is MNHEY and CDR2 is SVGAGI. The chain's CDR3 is CASSTGWGGFYGYTF. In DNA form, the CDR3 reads TGTGCCAGCAGCACCGGTTGGGGGGGGTTCTATGGCTACACCTTC.

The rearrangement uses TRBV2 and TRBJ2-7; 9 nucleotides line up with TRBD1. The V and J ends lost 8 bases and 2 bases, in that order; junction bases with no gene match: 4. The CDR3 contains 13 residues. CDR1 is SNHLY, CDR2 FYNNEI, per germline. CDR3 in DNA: TGTGCCAGCCGGGGACAGGGTCCCTACGAGCAGTACTTC. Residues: CASRGQGPYEQYF.

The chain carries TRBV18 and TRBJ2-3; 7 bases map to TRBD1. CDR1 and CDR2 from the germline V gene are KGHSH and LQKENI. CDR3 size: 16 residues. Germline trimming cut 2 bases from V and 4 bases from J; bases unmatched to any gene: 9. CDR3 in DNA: TGTGCCAGCTCACCAAGGCGGCAGGGGGTCCCAGATACGCAGTATTTT. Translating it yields CASSPRRQGVPDTQYF.

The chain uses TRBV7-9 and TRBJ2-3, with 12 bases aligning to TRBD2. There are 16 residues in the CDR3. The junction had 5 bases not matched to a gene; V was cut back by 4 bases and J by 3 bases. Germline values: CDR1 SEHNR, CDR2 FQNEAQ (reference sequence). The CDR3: CASSSSGGAATDTQYF. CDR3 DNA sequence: TGTGCCAGCAGCTCTAGCGGGGGGGCCGCAACAGATACGCAGTATTTT.

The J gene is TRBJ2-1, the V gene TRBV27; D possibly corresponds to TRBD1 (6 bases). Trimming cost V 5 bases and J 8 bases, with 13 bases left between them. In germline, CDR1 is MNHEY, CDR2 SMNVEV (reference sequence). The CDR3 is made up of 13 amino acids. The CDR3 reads CASSMGAVYEQFF. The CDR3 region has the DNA TGTGCCAGCAGTATGGGGGCTGTGTATGAGCAGTTCTTC.

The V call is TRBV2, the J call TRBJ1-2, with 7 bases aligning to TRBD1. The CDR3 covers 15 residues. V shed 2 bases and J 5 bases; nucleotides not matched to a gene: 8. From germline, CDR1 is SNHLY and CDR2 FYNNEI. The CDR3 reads CASSEPGQRVYGYTF. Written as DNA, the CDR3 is TGTGCCAGCAGTGAACCGGGACAGAGGGTGTATGGCTACACCTTC.

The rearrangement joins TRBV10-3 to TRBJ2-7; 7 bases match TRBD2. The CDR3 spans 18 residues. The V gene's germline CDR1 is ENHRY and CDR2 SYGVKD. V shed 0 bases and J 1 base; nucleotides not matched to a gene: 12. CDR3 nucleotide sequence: TGTGCCATCAGTGAGTCTGGGGGGGGAATACTATCGTCCTACGAGCAGTACTTC. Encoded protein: CAISESGGGILSSYEQYF.

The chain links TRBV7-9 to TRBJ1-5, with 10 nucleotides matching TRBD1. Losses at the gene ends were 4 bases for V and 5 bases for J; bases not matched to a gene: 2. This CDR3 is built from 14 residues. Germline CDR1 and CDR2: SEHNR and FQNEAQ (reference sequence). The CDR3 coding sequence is TGTGCCAGCAGCTCGGACAGGGGGTATCAGCCCCAGCATTTT. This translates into CASSSDRGYQPQHF.

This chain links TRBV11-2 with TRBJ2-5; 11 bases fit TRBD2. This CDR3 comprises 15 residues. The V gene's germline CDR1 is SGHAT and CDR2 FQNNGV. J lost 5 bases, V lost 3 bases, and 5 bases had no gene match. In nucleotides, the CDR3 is TGTGCCAGCAGCTTCCTAGCGGGGGGCTTGGAGACCCAGTACTTC. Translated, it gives CASSFLAGGLETQYF.

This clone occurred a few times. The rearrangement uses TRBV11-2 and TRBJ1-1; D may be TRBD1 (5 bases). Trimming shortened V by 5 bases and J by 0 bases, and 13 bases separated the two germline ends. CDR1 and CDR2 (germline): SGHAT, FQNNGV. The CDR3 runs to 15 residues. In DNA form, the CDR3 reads TGTGCCAGCAGCCGGTTGTGGGGCGTGAACACTGAAGCTTTCTTT. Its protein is CASSRLWGVNTEAFF.

The CDR3 DNA reads as TGTGCCAGCGAAAGGGGGGGTACAGGAAACACCATATATTTT. Its protein product is CASERGGTGNTIYF. The chain is built from TRBV2 and TRBJ1-3; possible D gene TRBD1, 6 bases. Germline V lookup: CDR1 SNHLY, CDR2 FYNNEI. Trimming removed 8 bases from V and 4 bases from J, with 15 bases in between. The CDR3 is made up of 14 amino acids.

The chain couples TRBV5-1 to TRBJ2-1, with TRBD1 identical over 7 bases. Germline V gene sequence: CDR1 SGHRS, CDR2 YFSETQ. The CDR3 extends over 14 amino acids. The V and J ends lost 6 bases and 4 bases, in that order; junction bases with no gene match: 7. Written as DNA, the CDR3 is TGCGCCAGCAACCCCGGGACAGCTTACAATGAGCAGTTCTTC. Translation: CASNPGTAYNEQFF. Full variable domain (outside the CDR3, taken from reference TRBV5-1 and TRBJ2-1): KAGVTQTPRYLIKTRGQQVTLSCSPISGHRSVSWYQQTPGQGLQFLFEYFSETQRNKGNFPGRFSGRQFSNSRSEMNVSTLELGDSALYLCASNPGTAYNEQFFGPGTRLTVL.

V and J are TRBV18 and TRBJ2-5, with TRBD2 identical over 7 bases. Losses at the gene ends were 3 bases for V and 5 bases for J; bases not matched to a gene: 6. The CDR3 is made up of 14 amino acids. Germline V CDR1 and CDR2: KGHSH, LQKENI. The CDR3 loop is CASSPGLGPETQYF. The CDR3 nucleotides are TGTGCCAGCTCACCCGGACTAGGGCCGGAGACCCAGTACTTC. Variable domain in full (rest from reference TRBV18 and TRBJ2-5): NAGVMQNPRHLVRRRGQEARLRCSPMKGHSHVYWYRQLPEEGLKFMVYLQKENIIDESGMPKERFSAEFPKEGPSILRIQQVVRGDSAAYFCASSPGLGPETQYFGPGTRLLVL.

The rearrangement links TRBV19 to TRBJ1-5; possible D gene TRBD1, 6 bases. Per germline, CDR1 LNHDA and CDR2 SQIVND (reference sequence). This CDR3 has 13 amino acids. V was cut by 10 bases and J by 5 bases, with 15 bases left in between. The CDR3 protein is CATNHRADQPQHF. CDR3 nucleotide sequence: TGTGCCACCAACCACAGGGCTGATCAGCCCCAGCATTTT.

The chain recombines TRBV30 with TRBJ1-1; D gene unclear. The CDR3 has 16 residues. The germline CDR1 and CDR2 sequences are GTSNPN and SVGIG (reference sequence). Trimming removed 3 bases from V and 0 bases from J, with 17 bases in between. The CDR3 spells CAWSRQVIRMNTEAFF. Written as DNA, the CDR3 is TGTGCCTGGAGCCGGCAGGTCATAAGAATGAACACTGAAGCTTTCTTT. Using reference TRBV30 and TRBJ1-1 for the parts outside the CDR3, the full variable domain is SQTIHQWPATLVQPVGSPLSLECTVEGTSNPNLYWYRQAAGRGLQLLFYSVGIGQISSEVPQNLSASRPQDRQFILSSKKLLLSDSGFYLCAWSRQVIRMNTEAFFGQGTRLTVV.

The CDR3, as DNA: TGTGCCAGCAAGGTCAGGATAAACCAAGAGACCCAGTACTTC. Translating gives CASKVRINQETQYF. The chain joins TRBV6-6 to TRBJ2-5; unclear D gene. The germline V gene encodes CDR1 MNHNY and CDR2 SVGAGI (reference sequence). Trimming shortened V by 7 bases and J by 0 bases, and 12 bases separated the two germline ends. The CDR3 totals 14 residues.